The T cell receptor beta chain under discussion was sequenced for a study of blood T cells in healthy people across ages. Study-level results: A roughly linear fall in TCR beta diversity per million T cells was seen with increasing age.

A second about 7 to 11 cycle PCR used barcoded and J-beta primers. Each of the cDNA molecules was tagged by a template-switch adaptor with 12 random nucleotides. TCRdb processed the 5' RACE reads anew with MiXCR; each CDR3 protein has one entry. In the table there are hundreds of thousands of distinct CDR3 sequences, roughly 60% of which are singletons. V lost 5 bases to trimming and J lost 3 bases, with 6 bases between them. The CDR3 spans 11 residues. Germline V gives CDR1 DFQATT, CDR2 SNEGSKA (reference sequence). Comment on this clonotype: What it binds is unknown.

The receptor was isolated from a man between 25 and 39 years old in good health. The V call is TRBV20-1, the J call TRBJ2-3, with D hard to call. Sequenced: blood. CDR3 coding DNA: TGCAGTGCTTCGTGGACAGATACGCAGTATTTT. This sequence encodes CSASWTDTQYF.